This T cell receptor (beta chain) was profiled in a study of metastatic and nonmetastatic thyroid tumors. Study outcomes and limitations: Malignant thyroid tumors reportedly had TCR beta diversity that was significantly higher than in benign nodules, in blood and tumor.

CDR1 SGHTA and CDR2 FQGTGA come from the germline V gene. The CDR3 is 15 amino acids. V was pared by 0 bases and J by 0 bases, with 6 bases between. Patients had received no treatment of any kind before thyroid surgery. Per the original data handling: The authors used CDR3 differences across clinicopathological groups to build a distant-metastasis classifier for papillary thyroid cancer. With MiXCR, TCRdb called clones anew from the PCR reads. The V and J calls here are based on TCRdb, not the publication. The table lists about 21,000 clones, about 12% of them singletons, with around a quarter in the top ten. This clone was observed many times. Antigen specificity is unknown.

This sequence was found in a female donor with papillary thyroid cancer or a benign thyroid nodule (not recorded which). Some clones in this sample may be carry-over from other donors' samples. This chain links TRBV7-3 with TRBJ2-1; D may be TRBD1 (6 bases). Material for sequencing was blood. For the CDR3, the DNA is TGTGCCAGCAGCTTAACAGGGGGCTCCTACAATGAGCAGTTCTTC. It specifies CASSLTGGSYNEQFF.